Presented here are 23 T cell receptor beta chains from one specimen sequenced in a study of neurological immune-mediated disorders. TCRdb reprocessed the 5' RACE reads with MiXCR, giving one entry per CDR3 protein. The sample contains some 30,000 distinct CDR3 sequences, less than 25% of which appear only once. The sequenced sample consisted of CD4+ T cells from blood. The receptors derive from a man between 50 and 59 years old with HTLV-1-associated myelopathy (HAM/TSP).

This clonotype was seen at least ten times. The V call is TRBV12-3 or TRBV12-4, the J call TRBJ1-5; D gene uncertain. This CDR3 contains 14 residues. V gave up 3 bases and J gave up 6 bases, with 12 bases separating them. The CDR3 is CASSFSTGGQPQHF. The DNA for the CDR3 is TGTGCCAGCAGTTTTTCGACGGGTGGTCAGCCCCAGCATTTT.

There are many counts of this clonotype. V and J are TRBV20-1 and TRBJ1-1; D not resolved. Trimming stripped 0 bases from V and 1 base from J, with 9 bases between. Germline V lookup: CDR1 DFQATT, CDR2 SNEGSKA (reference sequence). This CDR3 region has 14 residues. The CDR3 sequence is CSARDRGRNTEAFF. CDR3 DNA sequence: TGCAGTGCTAGAGATCGCGGGCGGAACACTGAAGCTTTCTTT.

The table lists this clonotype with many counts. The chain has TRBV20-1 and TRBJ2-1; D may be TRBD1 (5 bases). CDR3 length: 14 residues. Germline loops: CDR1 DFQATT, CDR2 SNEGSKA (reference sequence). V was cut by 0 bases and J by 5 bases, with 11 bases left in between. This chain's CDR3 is CSARDSQGNNEQFF. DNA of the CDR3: TGCAGTGCTAGAGATTCCCAGGGCAACAATGAGCAGTTCTTC.

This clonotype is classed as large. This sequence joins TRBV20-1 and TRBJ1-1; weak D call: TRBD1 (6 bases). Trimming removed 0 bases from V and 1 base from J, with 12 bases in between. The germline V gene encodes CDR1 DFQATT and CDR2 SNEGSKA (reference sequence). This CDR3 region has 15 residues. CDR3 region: CSARDTQGRNTEAFF. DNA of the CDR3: TGCAGTGCTAGAGATACCCAGGGGAGGAACACTGAAGCTTTCTTT.

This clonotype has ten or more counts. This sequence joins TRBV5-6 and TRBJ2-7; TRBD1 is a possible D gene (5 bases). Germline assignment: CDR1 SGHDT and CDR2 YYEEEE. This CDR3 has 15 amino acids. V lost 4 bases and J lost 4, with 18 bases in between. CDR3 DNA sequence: TGTGCCAGCAGCCTGACAGTGGACCCACGGTACGAGCAGTACTTC. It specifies CASSLTVDPRYEQYF. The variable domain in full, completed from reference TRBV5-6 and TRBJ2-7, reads DAGVTQSPTHLIKTRGQQVTLRCSPKSGHDTVSWYQQALGQGPQFIFQYYEEEERQRGNFPDRFSGHQFPNYSSELNVNALLLGDSALYLCASSLTVDPRYEQYFGPGTRLTVT.

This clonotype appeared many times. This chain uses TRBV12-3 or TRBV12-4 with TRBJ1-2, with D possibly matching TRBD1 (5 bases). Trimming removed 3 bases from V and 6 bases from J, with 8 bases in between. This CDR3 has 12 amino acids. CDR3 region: CASSFGGDGYTF. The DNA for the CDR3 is TGTGCCAGCAGTTTTGGGGGAGATGGCTACACCTTC.

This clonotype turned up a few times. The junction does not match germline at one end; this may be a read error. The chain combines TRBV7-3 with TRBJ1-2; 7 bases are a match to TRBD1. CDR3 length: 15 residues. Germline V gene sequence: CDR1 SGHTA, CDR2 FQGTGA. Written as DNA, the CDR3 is TGTGCCAACAGCCCCCAGACAGGGTCGCGAAAAGGCTACACCTTC. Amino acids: CANSPQTGSRKGYTF.

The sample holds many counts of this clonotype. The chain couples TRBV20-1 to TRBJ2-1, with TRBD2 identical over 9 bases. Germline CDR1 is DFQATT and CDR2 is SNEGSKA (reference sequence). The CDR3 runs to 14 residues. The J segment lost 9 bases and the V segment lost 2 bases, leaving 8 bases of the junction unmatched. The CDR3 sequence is CSARIGLASREQFF. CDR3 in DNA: TGCAGTGCTAGAATAGGACTAGCGTCGCGTGAGCAGTTCTTC.

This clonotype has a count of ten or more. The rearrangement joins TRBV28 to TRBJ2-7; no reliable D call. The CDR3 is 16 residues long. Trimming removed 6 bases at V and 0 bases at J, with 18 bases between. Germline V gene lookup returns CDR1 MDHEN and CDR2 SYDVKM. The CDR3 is CASSRVESRSSYEQYF. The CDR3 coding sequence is TGTGCCAGCAGCCGGGTCGAGAGCAGGAGCTCCTACGAGCAGTACTTC.

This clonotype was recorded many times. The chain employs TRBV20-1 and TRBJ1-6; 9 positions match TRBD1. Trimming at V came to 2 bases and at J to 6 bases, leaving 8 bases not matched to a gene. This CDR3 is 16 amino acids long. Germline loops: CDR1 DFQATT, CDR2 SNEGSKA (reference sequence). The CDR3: CSARPADRGLNSPLHF. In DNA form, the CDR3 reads TGCAGTGCTAGACCAGCGGACAGGGGACTTAATTCACCCCTCCACTTT.

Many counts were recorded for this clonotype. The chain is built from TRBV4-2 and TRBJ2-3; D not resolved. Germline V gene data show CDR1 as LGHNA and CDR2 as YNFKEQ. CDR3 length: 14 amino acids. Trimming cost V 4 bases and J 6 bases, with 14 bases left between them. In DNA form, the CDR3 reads TGTGCCAGCAGCCTAGATGGTCCCAACGATACGCAGTATTTT. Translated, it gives CASSLDGPNDTQYF.

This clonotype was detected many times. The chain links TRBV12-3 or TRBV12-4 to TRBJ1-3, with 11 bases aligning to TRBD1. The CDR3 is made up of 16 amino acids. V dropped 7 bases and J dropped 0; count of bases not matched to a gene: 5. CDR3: CASTNGQGASGNTIYF. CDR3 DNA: TGTGCCAGCACAAACGGACAGGGGGCCTCTGGAAACACCATATATTTT.

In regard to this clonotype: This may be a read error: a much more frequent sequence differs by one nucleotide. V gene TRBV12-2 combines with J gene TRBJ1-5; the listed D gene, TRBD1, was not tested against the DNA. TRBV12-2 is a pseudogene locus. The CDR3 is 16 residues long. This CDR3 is CASHAWTGSSNQPQHF. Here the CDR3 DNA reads TGTGCAAGTCACGCCTGGACAGGGTCTAGCAATCAGCCCCAGCATTTT.

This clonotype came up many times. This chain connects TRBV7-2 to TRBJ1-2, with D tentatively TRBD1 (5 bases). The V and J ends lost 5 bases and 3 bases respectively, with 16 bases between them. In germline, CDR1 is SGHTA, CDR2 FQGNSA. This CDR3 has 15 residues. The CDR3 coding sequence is TGTGCCAGCAGCCCCCTGGGTGGGGCAGACTATGGCTACACCTTC. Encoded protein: CASSPLGGADYGYTF.

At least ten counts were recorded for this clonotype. CDR3 sequence: CSARSQGTGTGELFF. In DNA form, the CDR3 reads TGCAGTGCTAGATCCCAAGGGACGGGCACCGGGGAGCTGTTTTTT. This chain connects TRBV20-1 to TRBJ2-2, with D tentatively TRBD1 or TRBD2 (5 bases each). This CDR3 region has 15 residues. Germline CDR1 reads DFQATT; CDR2 reads SNEGSKA (reference sequence). Deletions cut 2 bases from V and 4 bases from J, with 14 bases between.

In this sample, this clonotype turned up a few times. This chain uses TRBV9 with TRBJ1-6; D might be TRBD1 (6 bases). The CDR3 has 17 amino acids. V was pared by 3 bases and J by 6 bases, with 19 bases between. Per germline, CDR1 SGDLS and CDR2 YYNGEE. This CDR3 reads CASSAAVQGRSNSPLHF. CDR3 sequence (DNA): TGTGCCAGCAGCGCCGCGGTCCAGGGGCGAAGTAATTCACCCCTCCACTTT.

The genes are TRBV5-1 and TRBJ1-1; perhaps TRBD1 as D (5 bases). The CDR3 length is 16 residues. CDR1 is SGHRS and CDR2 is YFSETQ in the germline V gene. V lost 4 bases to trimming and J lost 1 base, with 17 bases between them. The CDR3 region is CASSVGPGGGNTEAFF. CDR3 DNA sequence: TGCGCCAGCAGCGTAGGACCCGGGGGAGGGAACACTGAAGCTTTCTTT. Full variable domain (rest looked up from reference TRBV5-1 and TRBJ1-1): KAGVTQTPRYLIKTRGQQVTLSCSPISGHRSVSWYQQTPGQGLQFLFEYFSETQRNKGNFPGRFSGRQFSNSRSEMNVSTLELGDSALYLCASSVGPGGGNTEAFFGQGTRLTVV.

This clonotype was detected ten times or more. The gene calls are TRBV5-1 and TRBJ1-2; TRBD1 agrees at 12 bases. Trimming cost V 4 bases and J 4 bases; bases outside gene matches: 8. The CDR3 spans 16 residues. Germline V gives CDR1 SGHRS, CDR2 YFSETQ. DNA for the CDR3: TGCGCCAGCAGCCCGTCTGGGACAGGGGGCGGCTATGGCTACACCTTC. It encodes CASSPSGTGGGYGYTF.

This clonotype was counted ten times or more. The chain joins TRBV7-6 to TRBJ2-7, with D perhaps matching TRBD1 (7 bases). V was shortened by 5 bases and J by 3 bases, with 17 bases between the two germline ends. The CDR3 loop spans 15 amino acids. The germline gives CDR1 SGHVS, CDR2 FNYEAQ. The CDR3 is CASSAFGGQSYEQYF. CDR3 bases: TGTGCCAGCAGCGCCTTCGGGGGACAGAGCTACGAGCAGTACTTC.

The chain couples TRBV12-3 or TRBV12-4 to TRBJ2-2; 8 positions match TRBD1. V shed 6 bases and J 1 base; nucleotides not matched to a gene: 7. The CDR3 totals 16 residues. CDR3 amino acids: CASSLPGQVNTGELFF. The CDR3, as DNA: TGTGCCAGCAGCCTTCCGGGACAGGTGAACACCGGGGAGCTGTTTTTT.

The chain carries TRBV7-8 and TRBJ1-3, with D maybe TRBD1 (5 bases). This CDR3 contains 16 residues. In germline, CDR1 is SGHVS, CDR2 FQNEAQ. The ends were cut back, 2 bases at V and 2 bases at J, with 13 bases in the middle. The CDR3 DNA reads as TGTGCCAGCAGCTTAAGGCCCGGAGGGGCTGGAAACACCATATATTTT. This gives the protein CASSLRPGGAGNTIYF. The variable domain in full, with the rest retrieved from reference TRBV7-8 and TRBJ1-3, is GAGVSQSPRYKVAKRGQDVALRCDPISGHVSLFWYQQALGQGPEFLTYFQNEAQLDKSGLPSDRFFAERPEGSVSTLKIQRTQQEDSAVYLCASSLRPGGAGNTIYFGEGSWLTVV.

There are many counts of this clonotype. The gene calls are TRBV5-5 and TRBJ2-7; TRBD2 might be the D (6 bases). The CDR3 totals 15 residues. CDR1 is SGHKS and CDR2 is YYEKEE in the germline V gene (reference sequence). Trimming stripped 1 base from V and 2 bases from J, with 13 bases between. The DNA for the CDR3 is TGTGCCAGCAGCTTGCTGGAGGGGCCCCCCTACGAGCAGTACTTC. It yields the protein CASSLLEGPPYEQYF.

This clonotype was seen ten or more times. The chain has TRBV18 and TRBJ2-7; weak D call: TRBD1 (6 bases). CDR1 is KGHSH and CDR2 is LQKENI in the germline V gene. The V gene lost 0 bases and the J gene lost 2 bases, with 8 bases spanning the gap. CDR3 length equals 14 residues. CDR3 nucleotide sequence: TGTGCCAGCTCACCACCGGGGACAACCTACGAGCAGTACTTC. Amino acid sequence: CASSPPGTTYEQYF.